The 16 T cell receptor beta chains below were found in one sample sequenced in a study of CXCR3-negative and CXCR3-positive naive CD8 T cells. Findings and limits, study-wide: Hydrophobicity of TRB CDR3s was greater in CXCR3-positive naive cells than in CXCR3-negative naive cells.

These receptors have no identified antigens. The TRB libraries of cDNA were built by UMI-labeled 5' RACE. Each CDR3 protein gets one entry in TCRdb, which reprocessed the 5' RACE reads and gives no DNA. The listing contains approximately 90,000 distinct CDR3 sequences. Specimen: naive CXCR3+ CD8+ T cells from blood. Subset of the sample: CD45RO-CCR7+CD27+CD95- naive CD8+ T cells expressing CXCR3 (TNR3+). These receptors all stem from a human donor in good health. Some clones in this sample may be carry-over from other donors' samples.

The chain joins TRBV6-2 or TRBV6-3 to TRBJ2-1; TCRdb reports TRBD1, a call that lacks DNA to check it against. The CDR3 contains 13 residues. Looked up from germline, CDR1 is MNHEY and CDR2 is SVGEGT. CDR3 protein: CASSSYTGREQFF.

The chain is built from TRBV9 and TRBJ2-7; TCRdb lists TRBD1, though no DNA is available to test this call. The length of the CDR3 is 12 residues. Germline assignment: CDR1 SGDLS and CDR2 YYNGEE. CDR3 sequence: CASGGDRYEQYF. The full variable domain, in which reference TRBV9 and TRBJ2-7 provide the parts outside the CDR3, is DSGVTQTPKHLITATGQRVTLRCSPRSGDLSVYWYQQSLDQGLQFLIQYYNGEERAKGNILERFSAQQFPDLHSELNLSSLELGDSALYFCASGGDRYEQYFGPGTRLTVT.

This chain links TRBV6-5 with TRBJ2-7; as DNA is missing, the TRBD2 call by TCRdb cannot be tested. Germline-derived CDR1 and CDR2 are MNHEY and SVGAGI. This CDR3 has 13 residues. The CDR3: CASRGRADEEQYF.

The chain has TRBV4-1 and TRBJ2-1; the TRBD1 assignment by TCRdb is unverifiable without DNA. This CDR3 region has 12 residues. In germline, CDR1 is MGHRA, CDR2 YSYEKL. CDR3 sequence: CASSQDGTEQFF.

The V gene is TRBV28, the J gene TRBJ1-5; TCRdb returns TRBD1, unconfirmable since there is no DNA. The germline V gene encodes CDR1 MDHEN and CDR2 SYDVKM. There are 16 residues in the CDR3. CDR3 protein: CASSLGFGTVDQPQHF.

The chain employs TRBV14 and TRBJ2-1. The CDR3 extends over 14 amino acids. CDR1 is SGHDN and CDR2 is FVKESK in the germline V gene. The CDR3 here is CASSPRDSYNEQFF.

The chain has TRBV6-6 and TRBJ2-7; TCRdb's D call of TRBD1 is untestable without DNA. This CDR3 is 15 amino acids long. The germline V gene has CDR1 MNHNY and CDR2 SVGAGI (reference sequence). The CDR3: CASSYSQGSSYEQYF.

The chain's CDR3 is CASSLWGSLDEQFF. The V call is TRBV7-9, the J call TRBJ2-1. The V gene's germline CDR1 is SEHNR and CDR2 FQNEAQ (reference sequence). The CDR3 totals 14 residues. The full variable domain, rest sourced from reference TRBV7-9 and TRBJ2-1, is DTGVSQNPRHKITKRGQNVTFRCDPISEHNRLYWYRQTLGQGPEFLTYFQNEAQLEKSRLLSDRFSAERPKGSFSTLEIQRTEQGDSAMYLCASSLWGSLDEQFFGPGTRLTVL.

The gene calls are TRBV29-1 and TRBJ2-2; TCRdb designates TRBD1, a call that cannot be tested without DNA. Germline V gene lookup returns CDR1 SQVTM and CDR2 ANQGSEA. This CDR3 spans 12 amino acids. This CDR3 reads CSVEKGSGELFF.

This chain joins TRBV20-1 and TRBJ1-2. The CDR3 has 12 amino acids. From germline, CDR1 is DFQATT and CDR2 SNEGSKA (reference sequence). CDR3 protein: CSARAGRDGYTF.

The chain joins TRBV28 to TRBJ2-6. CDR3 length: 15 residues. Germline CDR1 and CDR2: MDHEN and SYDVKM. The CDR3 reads CASSLTGLGANVLTF. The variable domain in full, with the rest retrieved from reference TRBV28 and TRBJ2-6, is DVKVTQSSRYLVKRTGEKVFLECVQDMDHENMFWYRQDPGLGLRLIYFSYDVKMKEKGDIPEGYSVSREKKERFSLILESASTNQTSMYLCASSLTGLGANVLTFGAGSRLTVL.

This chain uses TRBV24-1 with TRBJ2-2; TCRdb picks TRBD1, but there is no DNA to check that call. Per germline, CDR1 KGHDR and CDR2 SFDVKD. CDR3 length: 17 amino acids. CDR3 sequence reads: CATNEIRQEQATGVLFF.

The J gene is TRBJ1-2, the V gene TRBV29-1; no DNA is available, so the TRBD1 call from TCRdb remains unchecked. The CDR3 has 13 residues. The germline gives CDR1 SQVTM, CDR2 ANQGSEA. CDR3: CSVEPSGGYGYTF.

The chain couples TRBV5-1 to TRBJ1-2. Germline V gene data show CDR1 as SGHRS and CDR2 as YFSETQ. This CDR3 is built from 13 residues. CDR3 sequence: CASSFAEPYGYTF.

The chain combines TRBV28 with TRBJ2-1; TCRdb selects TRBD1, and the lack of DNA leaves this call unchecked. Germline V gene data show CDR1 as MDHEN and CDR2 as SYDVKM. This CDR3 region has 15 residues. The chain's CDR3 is CASRTEPAQGNEQFF.

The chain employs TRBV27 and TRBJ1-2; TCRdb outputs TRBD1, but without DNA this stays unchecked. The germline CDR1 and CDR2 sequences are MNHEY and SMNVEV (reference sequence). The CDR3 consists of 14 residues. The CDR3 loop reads CASSPLTSSYGYTF.